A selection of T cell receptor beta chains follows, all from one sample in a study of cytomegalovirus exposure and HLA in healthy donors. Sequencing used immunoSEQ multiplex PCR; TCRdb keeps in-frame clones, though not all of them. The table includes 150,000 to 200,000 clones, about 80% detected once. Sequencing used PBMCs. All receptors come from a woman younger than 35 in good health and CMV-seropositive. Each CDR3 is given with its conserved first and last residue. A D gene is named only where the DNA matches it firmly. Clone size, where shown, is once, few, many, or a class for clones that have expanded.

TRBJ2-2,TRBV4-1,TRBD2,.,TGCGCCAGCAGCCACAAGTCAACCGGGACTAGCGTGCCCGGGGAGCTGTTTTTT,CASSHKSTGTSVPGELFF
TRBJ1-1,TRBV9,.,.,TGTGCCAGCAGCGACAAGGACGGGATGAACACTGAAGCTTTCTTT,CASSDKDGMNTEAFF
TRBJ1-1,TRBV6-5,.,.,TGTGCCAGCAGTTACATCGACTCTGAAGCTTTCTTT,CASSYIDSEAFF
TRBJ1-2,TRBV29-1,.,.,TGCAGCGTTGTCGGGGGGCTGAACTATGGCTACACCTTC,CSVVGGLNYGYTF
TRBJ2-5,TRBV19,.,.,TGTGCCAGTAGGAAAGCGGACCGACAAGAGACCCAGTACTTC,CASRKADRQETQYF
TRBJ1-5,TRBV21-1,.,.,TGTGCCAGCAAGGCCAGGGAAGGCAATCAGCCCCAGCATTTT,CASKAREGNQPQHF
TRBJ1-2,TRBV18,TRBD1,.,TGTGCCAGCTCCCCAGCGGGACAGGGGAAATATGGCTACACCTTC,CASSPAGQGKYGYTF
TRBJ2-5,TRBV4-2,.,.,TGTGCCAGCAGCCAAGTATATGCAGATTCAGAGACCCAGTACTTC,CASSQVYADSETQYF
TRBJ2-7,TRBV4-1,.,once,TGCGCCAGCAGCCATGGGGGGGGACACCCAAGACTGTACTTC,CASSHGGGHPRLYF
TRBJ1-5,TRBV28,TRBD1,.,TGTGCCTGTCGAGGGGGCGTGAGTCAGCCCCAGCATTTT,CACRGGVSQPQHF
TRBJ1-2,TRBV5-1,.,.,TGCGCCAGCAGCTTGGCCCTCGGGGTAAGCTATGGCTACACCTTC,CASSLALGVSYGYTF
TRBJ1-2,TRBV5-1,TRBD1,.,TGCGCCAGCAGCTTTCCGGGACAGGGGAACTATGGCTACACCTTC,CASSFPGQGNYGYTF
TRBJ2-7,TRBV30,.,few,TGTGCCTGGATGCCAGATAACTCCTACGAGCAGTACTTC,CAWMPDNSYEQYF
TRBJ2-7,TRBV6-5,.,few,TGTGCCAGCAGTTACTCGACAGTCACGGGAGCCTACGAGCAGTACTTC,CASSYSTVTGAYEQYF
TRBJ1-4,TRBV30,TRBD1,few,TGTGCCTGGGGGACAGGGGGATGGGAAAAACTGTTTTTT,CAWGTGGWEKLFF